This T cell receptor (beta chain) was sequenced in a study of patients and donors after allogeneic stem cell transplantation. Each CDR3 protein is one row after TCRdb ran MiXCR on the RT-PCR reads. The sample lists approximately 430,000 distinct CDR3 sequences, 16% seen once, with 6% to 8% in the top ten. Trimming removed 0 bases from V and 1 base from J; junction bases left unmatched: 0. CDR1 and CDR2 (germline): LNHNV, YYDKDF (reference sequence). The CDR3 totals 15 residues. This clonotype was seen ten or more times. This sequence originates from a human donor who was either an allogeneic HSCT recipient or a stem cell or donor lymphocyte infusion donor (not recorded which). It is not recorded whose cells these are; they may come from a transplant donor. The rearrangement links TRBV15 to TRBJ1-3; 7 nucleotides align to TRBD1. The source material was blood, either unsorted or a sorted T cell fraction (not recorded which). The CDR3 bases are TGTGCCACCAGCAGAGAACAGGGGTCTGGAAACACCATATATTTT. It specifies CATSREQGSGNTIYF.